The TCR beta chain described here comes from a study of response to subunit inactivated influenza vaccine. Overall study results and limits: Authors proposed each seasonal influenza vaccination draws in few new T cells.

Using its own MiXCR run on the RT-PCR reads, TCRdb lists one record per CDR3 protein. This table holds 400,000 to 650,000 distinct CDR3 sequences, more than 7% found once. V lost 3 bases and J lost 14, with 17 bases in between. Germline loops: CDR1 SNHLY, CDR2 FYNNEI. The CDR3 loop spans 14 amino acids. This clonotype was detected a few times. Its specificity is unknown. The chain has TRBV2 and TRBJ1-6; tentative D call: TRBD1 (5 bases). The sequence was obtained from a man aged 50 to 69 who received an inactivated influenza vaccine. The specimen was PBMCs from blood, collected 23 to 25 months after vaccination. CDR3: CASSDPGGAGTLHF. CDR3 coding DNA: TGTGCCAGCAGTGACCCCGGAGGGGCAGGGACCCTCCACTTT.